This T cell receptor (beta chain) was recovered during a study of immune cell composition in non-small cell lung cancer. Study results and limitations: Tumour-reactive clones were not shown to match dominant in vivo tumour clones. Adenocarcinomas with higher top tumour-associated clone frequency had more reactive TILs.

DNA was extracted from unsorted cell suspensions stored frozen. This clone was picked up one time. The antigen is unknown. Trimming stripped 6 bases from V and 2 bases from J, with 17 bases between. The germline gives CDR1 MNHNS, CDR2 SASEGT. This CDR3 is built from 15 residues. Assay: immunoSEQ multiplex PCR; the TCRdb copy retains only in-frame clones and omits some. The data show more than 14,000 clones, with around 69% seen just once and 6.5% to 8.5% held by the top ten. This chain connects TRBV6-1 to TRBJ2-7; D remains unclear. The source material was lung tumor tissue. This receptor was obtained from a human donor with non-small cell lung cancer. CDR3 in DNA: TGTGCCAGCAGACCCCAGATGTACAAAGCCTACGAGCAGTACTTC. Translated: CASRPQMYKAYEQYF.